The entry below describes one TCR beta chain. This sample was included in a study of blood T cells in healthy people across ages. CDR3 length equals 14 residues. CDR1 is DFQATT and CDR2 is SNEGSKA in the germline V gene (reference sequence). V dropped 4 bases and J dropped 0 bases, with 10 bases sitting between them. A J-beta primer mix and a sample-barcoded 5' primer were used in a second PCR of about 7 to 12 cycles. MiXCR, applied by TCRdb to the 5' RACE reads, yields one record per CDR3 protein. This sample has about 680,000 distinct CDR3 sequences, with roughly 50% found just once. Total RNA amounts of at least 6 micrograms were extracted per sample.

This TCR was recovered from a woman aged 55-69 years in good health. The chain combines TRBV20-1 with TRBJ2-4, with D unclear. Sequenced material: blood. DNA of the CDR3: TGCAGTGCTACCCTACAAGGAGCCAAAAACATTCAGTACTTC. Translating it yields CSATLQGAKNIQYF.